This T cell receptor (beta chain) was recorded in a study of blood T cell repertoires in COVID-19. Looking at the study overall: Sample material is recorded as cDNA or gDNA derived from T cells, B-cell-depleted T cells, or PBMCs.

V lost 7 bases and J lost 7; bases outside the gene matches: 10. This CDR3 is built from 15 residues. CDR1 MNHEY and CDR2 SVGAGI come from the germline V gene. Clones were sequenced by immunoSEQ multiplex PCR, and TCRdb holds only the in-frame ones, with some missing. The sample holds around 160,000 clones, 88% seen once. This clone was observed once. This clonotype originated in a woman in her 30s with acute COVID-19. Specimen: PBMCs or T cells enriched from blood (not recorded which). V is TRBV6-5 and J is TRBJ1-6, with TRBD1 matching over 7 bases. The CDR3 nucleotides read TGTGCCAGCACCTCTCGGACAGGCTTCAATTCACCCCTCCACTTT. Amino acid sequence: CASTSRTGFNSPLHF.